Below, 16 T cell receptor beta chains from the same sample are listed, as sequenced in a study of OX40 agonist ivuxolimab in advanced cancers. Sequencing used immunoSEQ multiplex PCR; TCRdb keeps in-frame clones, though not all of them. Among 60,000 or so clones listed, approximately 84% were seen once. The sample was CD4+ or CD8+ T cells sorted from blood, taken in a trial of the OX40 agonist ivuxolimab. All receptors derive from an adult with an advanced solid tumor such as melanoma, head and neck, liver or kidney cancer.

This clone showed up just once. The chain links TRBV7-3 to TRBJ2-5; D not certain. Trimming left V 4 bases short and J 2 bases short, with 11 bases between. CDR3 length: 14 amino acids. From germline, CDR1 is SGHTA and CDR2 FQGTGA. This CDR3 reads CASSSLGNQETQYF. CDR3 in DNA: TGTGCCAGCAGCTCGCTGGGGAATCAAGAGACCCAGTACTTC.

The rearrangement joins TRBV30 to TRBJ1-1; D unresolved. The ends were cut back, 1 base at V and 2 bases at J, with 8 bases in the middle. The CDR3 consists of 13 residues. Germline assignment: CDR1 GTSNPN and CDR2 SVGIG (reference sequence). The CDR3 DNA reads as TGTGCCTGGAGTGCCACAGAAAACACTGAAGCTTTCTTT. Amino acids: CAWSATENTEAFF.

V and J are TRBV6-5 and TRBJ2-1, with D unresolved. The CDR3 extends over 13 amino acids. The germline V gene has CDR1 MNHEY and CDR2 SVGAGI. The V end was cut by 4 bases, the J end by 8 bases, with 12 bases between. DNA for the CDR3: TGTGCCAGCAGTTCCCCTTTTACCGATGAGCAGTTCTTC. Translating it yields CASSSPFTDEQFF.

The J gene is TRBJ2-7, the V gene TRBV14; D may be TRBD1 (5 bases). Per the germline V gene, CDR1 is SGHDN and CDR2 is FVKESK. This CDR3 region has 15 residues. V lost 1 base to trimming and J lost 7 bases, with 17 bases between them. The CDR3 here is CASSQVMGLESEQYF. The CDR3 region has the DNA TGTGCCAGCAGCCAAGTTATGGGGCTGGAATCTGAGCAGTACTTC. Full variable domain (missing parts from reference TRBV14 and TRBJ2-7): EAGVTQFPSHSVIEKGQTVTLRCDPISGHDNLYWYRRVMGKEIKFLLHFVKESKQDESGMPNNRFLAERTGGTYSTLKVQPAELEDSGVYFCASSQVMGLESEQYFGPGTRLTVT.

For this clone: In the same sample, other DNA sequences code for this CDR3. This chain connects TRBV11-2 to TRBJ2-7; no definite D call. There are 11 residues in the CDR3. The germline V gene encodes CDR1 SGHAT and CDR2 FQNNGV. With 5 bases removed from V and 4 bases from J, the gap between germline ends came to 6 bases. The DNA of the CDR3 is TGTGCCAGCAGCCTAACATACGAGCAGTACTTC. As protein: CASSLTYEQYF.

The chain employs TRBV5-4 and TRBJ1-1; D unresolved. V dropped 3 bases and J dropped 3 bases, with 6 bases sitting between them. The CDR3 consists of 12 residues. Looked up from germline, CDR1 is SGHNT and CDR2 is YYREEE (reference sequence). The CDR3 sequence is CASSSGDTEAFF. CDR3 nucleotides: TGTGCCAGCAGCTCCGGGGACACTGAAGCTTTCTTT.

The chain recombines TRBV10-1 with TRBJ2-1; D is possibly TRBD1 (5 bases). V was cut by 1 base and J by 2 bases, with 9 bases left in between. The germline CDR1 and CDR2 sequences are WNHNN and SYGVQD (reference sequence). The CDR3 length is 15 residues. CDR3 residues: CASSEYRGTYNEQFF. DNA of the CDR3: TGCGCCAGCAGTGAGTATAGGGGAACCTACAATGAGCAGTTCTTC.

This clone was counted a few times. CDR3 loop: CASSVGDDTIYF. CDR3 bases: TGTGCCAGCAGTGTGGGTGACGACACCATATATTTT. This sequence joins TRBV11-3 and TRBJ1-3; D is undetermined. Between the trimmed V and J ends, which lost 6 bases and 8 bases, there was a span of 11 bases. The CDR3 totals 12 residues. Germline CDR1 SGHNT, CDR2 YENEEA.

The chain links TRBV2 to TRBJ2-4; weak D call: TRBD2 (5 bases). The CDR3 runs to 16 residues. Trimming pared 1 base from V and 1 base from J, leaving 11 bases between. Germline loops: CDR1 SNHLY, CDR2 FYNNEI. The DNA for the CDR3 is TGTGCCAGCAGTGAAGTCGAGGGCTCGGCCAAAAACATTCAGTACTTC. Translated, it gives CASSEVEGSAKNIQYF.

The V call is TRBV7-8, the J call TRBJ1-2; D ambiguous. V dropped 2 bases and J dropped 8 bases, with 6 bases sitting between them. Germline-derived CDR1 and CDR2 are SGHVS and FQNEAQ. CDR3 size: 11 residues. CDR3 protein: CASSLNWGYTF. CDR3 coding DNA: TGTGCCAGCAGCTTAAATTGGGGCTACACCTTC.

The rearrangement joins TRBV19 to TRBJ1-1; no reliable D call. This CDR3 has 13 amino acids. V dropped 6 bases and J dropped 5 bases, with 13 bases sitting between them. Germline assignment: CDR1 LNHDA and CDR2 SQIVND (reference sequence). CDR3 coding DNA: TGTGCCAGTAGGGACGGAGGAATTACTGAAGCTTTCTTT. Translating it yields CASRDGGITEAFF.

J is TRBJ2-1 and V is TRBV11-2; the D gene is possibly TRBD1 (6 bases). Germline CDR1 and CDR2: SGHAT and FQNNGV. CDR3 length equals 14 residues. Trimming took 7 bases from V and 2 from J, leaving 12 bases between them. CDR3 sequence: CASTLGGPYNEQFF. DNA of the CDR3: TGTGCCAGCACCCTTGGGGGCCCCTACAATGAGCAGTTCTTC. The variable domain in full, completed from reference TRBV11-2 and TRBJ2-1, reads EAGVAQSPRYKIIEKRQSVAFWCNPISGHATLYWYQQILGQGPKLLIQFQNNGVVDDSQLPKDRFSAERLKGVDSTLKIQPAKLEDSAVYLCASTLGGPYNEQFFGPGTRLTVL.

The rearrangement joins TRBV4-1 to TRBJ1-2; D is uncertain. The germline CDR1 and CDR2 sequences are MGHRA and YSYEKL. Deletions cut 4 bases from V and 2 bases from J, with 11 bases between. The CDR3 is 14 residues long. The CDR3: CASSPTPGNYGYTF. The CDR3 nucleotides are TGCGCCAGCAGCCCCACCCCGGGGAACTATGGCTACACCTTC.

CDR3 loop: CASSEGLLETQYF. DNA for the CDR3: TGTGCCAGCAGCGAGGGGCTACTGGAGACCCAGTACTTC. This chain uses TRBV5-4 with TRBJ2-5; D might be TRBD1 or TRBD2, each matching 5 bases. Trimming pared 4 bases from V and 5 bases from J, leaving 12 bases between. This CDR3 region has 13 residues. Germline V gene sequence: CDR1 SGHNT, CDR2 YYREEE (reference sequence).

As for this clone: One end of the junction varies from germline; a read error may be responsible. The gene calls are TRBV4-3 and TRBJ2-7, with D perhaps TRBD2 (5 bases). This CDR3 comprises 14 residues. CDR1 and CDR2 (germline): LGHNA, YSLEER. DNA of the CDR3: TGCGCCAGCAACCAAGATCGGGAACTCTACGAGCAGTACTTC. Translated, it gives CASNQDRELYEQYF.

This chain uses TRBV18 with TRBJ2-3, with D unclear. The CDR3 consists of 19 residues. Germline V gene lookup returns CDR1 KGHSH and CDR2 LQKENI. Trimming stripped 2 bases from V and 1 base from J, with 22 bases between. CDR3 region: CASSPSSVSVTRGTDTQYF. For the CDR3, the DNA is TGTGCCAGCTCACCATCTTCAGTTAGTGTGACTCGCGGCACAGATACGCAGTATTTT.